The T cell receptor (beta chain) under discussion was sequenced for a study of OX40 agonist ivuxolimab in advanced cancers. The CDR3 loop spans 15 amino acids. The germline CDR1 and CDR2 sequences are SGHNT and YYREEE (reference sequence). V shed 3 bases, J shed 2 bases, and the junction held 7 bases outside the gene matches. The repertoire was sequenced with immunoSEQ multiplex PCR; TCRdb's copy has only in-frame clones and lacks some. The sample comprises roughly 75,000 clones, around 83% of which are singletons, and 6.5% rests with the top ten. The receptor comes from an adult with an advanced solid tumor such as melanoma, head and neck, liver or kidney cancer. Source: CD4+ or CD8+ T cells sorted from blood, taken in a trial of the OX40 agonist ivuxolimab. The chain carries TRBV5-4 and TRBJ2-5, with TRBD1 identical over 7 bases. For the CDR3, the DNA is TGTGCCAGCAGCTCATACCGGGACAGACAAGAGACCCAGTACTTC. Translating it yields CASSSYRDRQETQYF.